Included here is one T cell receptor (beta chain) sequence, with context. Produced via immunoSEQ multiplex PCR; TCRdb's table is partial and in-frame only. Of 120,000 or so clones in the sample, just over 90% were seen once. This CDR3 is 13 amino acids long. Per germline, CDR1 MNHNS and CDR2 SASEGT. V was pared by 6 bases and J by 4 bases, with 12 bases between. This sample was included in a study of T cell responses to AZD1222 COVID-19 vaccine. The clonotype comes from an adult in good health. Material: peripheral blood, obtained on day 0 of AZD1222 vaccination. This chain links TRBV6-1 with TRBJ1-1; D gene ambiguous. The CDR3, as DNA: TGTGCCAGCAGGGTTCAGGAGGGCACTGAAGCTTTCTTT. Translated: CASRVQEGTEAFF.